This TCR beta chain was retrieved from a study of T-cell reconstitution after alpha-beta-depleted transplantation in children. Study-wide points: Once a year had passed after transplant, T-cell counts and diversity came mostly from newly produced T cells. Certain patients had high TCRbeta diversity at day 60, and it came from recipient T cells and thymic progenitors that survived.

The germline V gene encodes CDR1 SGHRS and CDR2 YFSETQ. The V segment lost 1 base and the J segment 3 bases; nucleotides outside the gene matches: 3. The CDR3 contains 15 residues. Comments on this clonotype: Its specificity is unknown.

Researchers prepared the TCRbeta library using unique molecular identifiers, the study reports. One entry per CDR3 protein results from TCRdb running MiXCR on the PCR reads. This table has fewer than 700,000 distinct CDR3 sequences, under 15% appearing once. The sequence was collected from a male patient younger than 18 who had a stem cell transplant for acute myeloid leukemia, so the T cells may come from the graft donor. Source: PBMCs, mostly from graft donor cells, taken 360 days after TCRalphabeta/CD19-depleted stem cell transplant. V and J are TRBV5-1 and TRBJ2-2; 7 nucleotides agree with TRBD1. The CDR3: CASSLWGQYTGELFF. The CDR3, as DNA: TGCGCCAGCAGCTTGTGGGGACAGTACACCGGGGAGCTGTTTTTT.